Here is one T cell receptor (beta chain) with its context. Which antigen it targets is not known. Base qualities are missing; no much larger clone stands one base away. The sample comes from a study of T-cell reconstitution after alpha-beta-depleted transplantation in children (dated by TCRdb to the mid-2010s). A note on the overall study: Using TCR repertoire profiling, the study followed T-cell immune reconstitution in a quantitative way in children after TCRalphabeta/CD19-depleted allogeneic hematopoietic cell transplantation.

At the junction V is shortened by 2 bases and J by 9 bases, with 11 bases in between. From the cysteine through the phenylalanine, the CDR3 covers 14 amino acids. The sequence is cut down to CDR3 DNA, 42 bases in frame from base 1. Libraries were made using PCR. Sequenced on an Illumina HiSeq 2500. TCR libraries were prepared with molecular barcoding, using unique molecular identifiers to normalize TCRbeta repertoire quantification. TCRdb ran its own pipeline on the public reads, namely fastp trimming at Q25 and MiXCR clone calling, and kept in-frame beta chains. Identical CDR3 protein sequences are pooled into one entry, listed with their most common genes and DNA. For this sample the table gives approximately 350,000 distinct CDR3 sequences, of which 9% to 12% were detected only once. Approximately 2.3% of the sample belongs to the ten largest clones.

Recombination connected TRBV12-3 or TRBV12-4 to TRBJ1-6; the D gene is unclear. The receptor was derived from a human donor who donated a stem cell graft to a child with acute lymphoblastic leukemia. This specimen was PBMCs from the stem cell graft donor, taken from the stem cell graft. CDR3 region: CASSLKGVSSPLHF. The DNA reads TGTGCCAGCAGTTTAAAGGGCGTCAGTTCACCCCTCCACTTT.